This entry lists 20 T cell receptor beta chains sequenced from one sample in a study of T cells after yellow fever vaccination. TCRdb ran MiXCR on the 5' RACE reads and lists one entry per CDR3 protein. This sample has under 150,000 distinct CDR3 sequences, with roughly 8% found just once. Sequencing was performed on CD4+ T cells sorted from PBMCs, taken 5 days after the yellow fever booster vaccination. All receptors derive from a man aged 25 to 45 who received the YFV17D yellow fever vaccine.

With regard to this clonotype: A clone one base away is much larger, so this may be a read error. This chain uses TRBV18 with TRBJ2-3, with D perhaps matching TRBD1 (6 bases). CDR1 and CDR2 from the germline V gene are KGHSH and LQKENI. Trimming removed 5 bases at V and 4 bases at J, with 19 bases between. The CDR3 contains 16 residues. The CDR3 DNA is TGTGCCAGCTCATTACGACAGGAGGCAGGCTCAGATACGCAGTATTTT. It yields the protein CASSLRQEAGSDTQYF.

This clonotype appeared many times. The genes are TRBV9 and TRBJ2-1; D is unclear. CDR3 length: 13 residues. Germline-derived CDR1 and CDR2 are SGDLS and YYNGEE. Trimming removed 0 bases from V and 10 bases from J, with 11 bases in between. This CDR3 reads CASSVAMDMEQFF. The CDR3 DNA follows: TGTGCCAGCAGCGTAGCCATGGATATGGAGCAGTTCTTC.

This clonotype came up many times. V and J are TRBV20-1 and TRBJ2-1; 8 nucleotides line up with TRBD2. The germline V gene encodes CDR1 DFQATT and CDR2 SNEGSKA (reference sequence). The CDR3 loop spans 14 amino acids. The J segment lost 6 bases and the V segment lost 6 bases, leaving 10 bases of the junction unmatched. Written as DNA, the CDR3 is TGCAGTGCCATAGGGACTAGACTTCTCAATGAGCAGTTCTTC. Amino acids: CSAIGTRLLNEQFF.

This clonotype was detected ten times or more. The genes are TRBV7-8 and TRBJ2-7; possibly TRBD2 for D (5 bases). Germline CDR1 SGHVS, CDR2 FQNEAQ. V was clipped by 3 bases and J by 7 bases, with 13 bases between them. This CDR3 is built from 13 residues. CDR3 residues: CASSFFEEAEQYF. CDR3 sequence (DNA): TGTGCCAGCAGCTTCTTTGAGGAGGCTGAGCAGTACTTC.

This clonotype was seen many times. This rearrangement joins TRBV20-1 to TRBJ2-5, with D unclear. The CDR3 loop spans 12 amino acids. Trimming took off 2 bases at V and 7 bases at J, with 11 bases between the two ends. CDR1 and CDR2 from the germline V gene are DFQATT and SNEGSKA (reference sequence). DNA for the CDR3: TGCAGTGCTAGACGTCCCAGAAGGACCCAGTACTTC. It is translated as CSARRPRRTQYF.

This clonotype came up many times. The chain is built from TRBV18 and TRBJ1-1, with D uncertain. The CDR3 has 12 amino acids. Deletions cut 4 bases from V and 4 bases from J, with 7 bases between. CDR1 and CDR2 from the germline V gene are KGHSH and LQKENI. The chain's CDR3 is CASSLLFTEAFF. The CDR3 bases are TGTGCCAGCTCACTTCTTTTCACTGAAGCTTTCTTT.

This clonotype has ten or more counts. V is TRBV5-1 and J is TRBJ2-1; either TRBD1 or TRBD2 may supply D (6 bases each). Per germline, CDR1 SGHRS and CDR2 YFSETQ. V lost 0 bases and J lost 7, with 14 bases in between. CDR3 length: 15 amino acids. The chain's CDR3 is CASSLAGARGNEQFF. The CDR3 nucleotides read TGCGCCAGCAGCTTGGCGGGAGCGAGGGGGAATGAGCAGTTCTTC.

This clonotype was found many times. The chain employs TRBV27 and TRBJ2-3, with a possible D match to TRBD2 (6 bases). Germline assignment: CDR1 MNHEY and CDR2 SMNVEV (reference sequence). Trimming removed 5 bases from V and 0 bases from J, with 9 bases in between. The CDR3 length is 14 residues. DNA for the CDR3: TGTGCCAGCAGTAGGGCGGGGAGCACAGATACGCAGTATTTT. As protein: CASSRAGSTDTQYF.

This clonotype was recorded at least ten times. This rearrangement joins TRBV5-1 to TRBJ2-3; D uncertain. V dropped 0 bases and J dropped 2 bases, with 10 bases sitting between them. Germline CDR1 reads SGHRS; CDR2 reads YFSETQ. The CDR3 loop spans 15 amino acids. The CDR3 DNA sequence: TGCGCCAGCAGCTTGGAACAGCTAAACACAGATACGCAGTATTTT. It encodes CASSLEQLNTDTQYF.

Many counts were recorded for this clonotype. V is TRBV4-3 and J is TRBJ2-3; 10 bases map to TRBD2. The CDR3 spans 19 residues. Germline V CDR1 and CDR2: LGHNA, YSLEER. The trim removed 0 bases at V and 0 bases at J, leaving 9 bases unmatched. The CDR3 nucleotides read TGCGCCAGCAGCCAAGAAAGGGTGGTGACTAGCGGGAGCACAGATACGCAGTATTTT. It is translated as CASSQERVVTSGSTDTQYF.

This clonotype has a count of ten or more. The J gene is TRBJ2-5, the V gene TRBV5-1; a possible D gene is TRBD2 (6 bases). The CDR3 is made up of 15 amino acids. The V and J ends lost 7 bases and 2 bases respectively, with 18 bases between them. Per the germline V gene, CDR1 is SGHRS and CDR2 is YFSETQ. The CDR3 sequence is CASGSGGNSQETQYF. The CDR3 bases are TGCGCCAGCGGGTCCGGAGGGAACAGTCAAGAGACCCAGTACTTC.

This clonotype was observed at least ten times. The chain combines TRBV19 with TRBJ2-3; TRBD1 matches at 9 bases. Trimming cost V 5 bases and J 6 bases; bases outside gene matches: 9. Germline CDR1 reads LNHDA; CDR2 reads SQIVND (reference sequence). The CDR3 is 15 amino acids. The CDR3 loop reads CASSLGTGSRDTQYF. The CDR3 coding sequence is TGTGCCAGTAGTCTGGGGACAGGGAGTCGCGATACGCAGTATTTT.

The rearrangement links TRBV20-1 to TRBJ1-1, with D possibly matching TRBD1 (5 bases). This CDR3 spans 16 amino acids. V was clipped by 3 bases and J by 0 bases, with 17 bases between them. The V gene's germline CDR1 is DFQATT and CDR2 SNEGSKA (reference sequence). CDR3 sequence: CSASHGGGRMNTEAFF. The CDR3 bases are TGCAGTGCTAGCCACGGCGGGGGTCGGATGAACACTGAAGCTTTCTTT.

The sample holds many counts of this clonotype. V and J are TRBV24-1 and TRBJ2-5; D uncertain. The CDR3 loop spans 16 amino acids. Germline V CDR1 and CDR2: KGHDR, SFDVKD. V lost 3 bases to trimming and J lost 7 bases, with 20 bases between them. This CDR3 is CATSDPLDGIGWTQYF. The CDR3, as DNA: TGTGCCACCAGTGATCCCCTCGACGGAATCGGTTGGACCCAGTACTTC.

This clonotype was recorded many times. V usage is TRBV7-2 and J usage is TRBJ2-7; the match to TRBD1 covers 9 bases. The V and J ends lost 4 bases and 3 bases, in that order; junction bases with no gene match: 10. CDR1 and CDR2 (germline): SGHTA, FQGNSA. This CDR3 has 16 residues. The CDR3 nucleotides read TGTGCCAGCAGCTCCAGACAACGGGACAGGGTCTACGAGCAGTACTTC. Translated, it gives CASSSRQRDRVYEQYF. The whole variable domain, filled in from reference TRBV7-2 and TRBJ2-7, reads GAGVSQSPSNKVTEKGKDVELRCDPISGHTALYWYRQSLGQGLEFLIYFQGNSAPDKSGLPSDRFSAERTGGSVSTLTIQRTQQEDSAVYLCASSSRQRDRVYEQYFGPGTRLTVT.

Many counts were recorded for this clonotype. The gene calls are TRBV10-1 and TRBJ2-2, with D maybe TRBD2 (5 bases). Germline V gene data show CDR1 as WNHNN and CDR2 as SYGVQD (reference sequence). V gave up 0 bases and J gave up 5 bases, with 10 bases separating them. This CDR3 has 15 residues. This CDR3 is CASSESKGATGELFF. The CDR3 DNA reads as TGCGCCAGCAGTGAGTCGAAGGGAGCAACCGGGGAGCTGTTTTTT.

This clonotype was seen many times. The CDR3 sequence is CASSSIGEQYF. The CDR3 coding sequence is TGTGCCAGCAGTTCAATCGGGGAGCAGTACTTC. The chain uses TRBV12-3 or TRBV12-4 and TRBJ2-7; D not certain. V gave up 4 bases and J gave up 7 bases, with 8 bases separating them. The CDR3 extends over 11 amino acids.

There are many counts of this clonotype. The rearrangement links TRBV7-9 to TRBJ2-2; D remains unclear. The CDR3 totals 14 residues. Germline CDR1 reads SEHNR; CDR2 reads FQNEAQ (reference sequence). Between the trimmed V and J ends, which lost 8 bases and 1 base, there was a span of 11 bases. The CDR3 reads CASVSPQNTGELFF. DNA for the CDR3: TGTGCCAGCGTTTCCCCCCAGAACACCGGGGAGCTGTTTTTT.

This clonotype was seen repeatedly, ten times or more. This chain links TRBV6-4 with TRBJ2-1, with 9 bases fitting TRBD1. The CDR3 has 17 residues. Looked up from germline, CDR1 is MRHNA and CDR2 is SNTAGT. After removal of 3 bases from V and 0 bases from J, the junction contained 6 bases not matched to a gene. CDR3 residues: CASSEGQGMRSYNEQFF. The CDR3 region has the DNA TGTGCCAGCAGTGAAGGACAGGGGATGCGCTCCTACAATGAGCAGTTCTTC.

This clonotype has ten or more counts. CDR3 amino acids: CAMGEGEPDTQYF. The CDR3 DNA is TGTGCCATGGGGGAAGGGGAGCCAGATACGCAGTATTTT. The chain couples TRBV10-3 to TRBJ2-3, with D possibly called TRBD1 or TRBD2 (5 bases each). Trimming removed 9 bases from V and 4 bases from J, with 14 bases in between. Germline CDR1 is ENHRY and CDR2 is SYGVKD. The CDR3 runs to 13 residues.